The next 15 T cell receptor beta chains were all read from a single sample in a study of T-cell memory formation after mild COVID-19. TCRdb called the 5' RACE reads again in MiXCR, with one record for every CDR3 protein. The sample shows nearly 110,000 distinct CDR3 sequences, around 15% of them seen only once. Input material: PBMCs or a T cell subset sorted from them (not recorded which). The origin of the receptors is an adult woman who had mild COVID-19 (a few samples of this study predate the infection). Cell type and time point are not known.

This clonotype was counted between two and nine times. The chain's CDR3 is CAIGTSGMVTGELFF. CDR3 in DNA: TGTGCCATCGGAACTAGCGGGATGGTGACCGGGGAGCTGTTTTTT. The genes are TRBV10-3 and TRBJ2-2; 10 positions match TRBD2. Losses at the gene ends were 8 bases for V and 5 bases for J; bases not matched to a gene: 8. Germline CDR1 is ENHRY and CDR2 is SYGVKD. CDR3 size: 15 residues.

The rearrangement links TRBV14 to TRBJ2-2; D remains ambiguous. CDR3 length equals 12 residues. V shed 4 bases and J shed 6 bases, with 6 bases lying between them. Germline CDR1 SGHDN, CDR2 FVKESK. CDR3 bases: TGTGCCAGCAGCCTTCCCCCCGGGGAGCTGTTTTTT. The encoded protein is CASSLPPGELFF.

In its sample, this clonotype was seen a few times. The chain recombines TRBV6-2 or TRBV6-3 with TRBJ2-1, with unresolved D. CDR1 is MNHEY and CDR2 is SVGEGT in the germline V gene. The CDR3 covers 14 residues. Trimming took 2 bases from V and 3 from J, leaving 8 bases between them. The chain's CDR3 is CASSYSNGYNEQFF. Written as DNA, the CDR3 is TGTGCCAGCAGTTACAGCAATGGCTACAATGAGCAGTTCTTC.

The chain has TRBV27 and TRBJ2-2; D is tentatively TRBD1 or TRBD2 (6 bases each). The V and J ends lost 3 bases and 3 bases respectively, with 11 bases between them. The CDR3 is 15 amino acids. CDR1 is MNHEY and CDR2 is SMNVEV in the germline V gene (reference sequence). The DNA for the CDR3 is TGTGCCAGCAGTTTTTACAGGGAGGACACCGGGGAGCTGTTTTTT. Its translation: CASSFYREDTGELFF.

Only a few counts were recorded for this clonotype. The chain employs TRBV11-2 and TRBJ2-7; 9 nucleotides agree with TRBD1. The CDR3 has 15 amino acids. Trimming removed 2 bases from V and 4 bases from J; junction bases left unmatched: 6. CDR1 SGHAT and CDR2 FQNNGV come from the germline V gene. The CDR3 loop reads CASSLLGQGLYEQYF. CDR3 nucleotides: TGTGCCAGCAGCTTACTGGGACAGGGTCTATACGAGCAGTACTTC.

The sample holds a few counts of this clonotype. The CDR3 region is CASSLSMEVETQYF. The DNA for the CDR3 is TGTGCCAGCAGCTTATCAATGGAGGTAGAGACCCAGTACTTC. The gene calls are TRBV11-2 and TRBJ2-5, with D perhaps matching TRBD2 (5 bases). Trimming took off 2 bases at V and 4 bases at J, with 11 bases between the two ends. Germline values: CDR1 SGHAT, CDR2 FQNNGV. This CDR3 has 14 amino acids.

This chain connects TRBV27 to TRBJ1-1; D is unclear. The ends were cut back, 5 bases at V and 5 bases at J, with 12 bases in the middle. The CDR3 loop spans 13 amino acids. The germline V gene has CDR1 MNHEY and CDR2 SMNVEV (reference sequence). DNA for the CDR3: TGTGCCAGCAGTCTTGGGGTTGTTACTGAAGCTTTCTTT. It translates to CASSLGVVTEAFF.

This clonotype has more than one count but fewer than ten. The chain couples TRBV5-5 to TRBJ2-7; no reliable D call. With 4 bases removed from V and 0 bases from J, the gap between germline ends came to 8 bases. This CDR3 region has 13 residues. The germline V gene encodes CDR1 SGHKS and CDR2 YYEKEE (reference sequence). CDR3 sequence (DNA): TGTGCCAGCAGCACCTCGGACTCCTACGAGCAGTACTTC. Its protein is CASSTSDSYEQYF. The whole variable domain, filled in from reference TRBV5-5 and TRBJ2-7, reads DAGVTQSPTHLIKTRGQQVTLRCSPISGHKSVSWYQQVLGQGPQFIFQYYEKEERGRGNFPDRFSARQFPNYSSELNVNALLLGDSALYLCASSTSDSYEQYFGPGTRLTVT.

CDR3 sequence (DNA): TGTGCCACCAGTGATTGGGACAGCGACGCCTACAATGAGCAGTTCTTC. This sequence encodes CATSDWDSDAYNEQFF. The J gene is TRBJ2-1, the V gene TRBV24-1; 7 positions match TRBD1. Trimming took 2 bases from V and 2 from J; bases not matched to a gene: 5. Germline-derived CDR1 and CDR2 are KGHDR and SFDVKD. This CDR3 has 16 amino acids.

V gene TRBV19 combines with J gene TRBJ2-1, with D unclear. The V gene's germline CDR1 is LNHDA and CDR2 SQIVND (reference sequence). With 3 bases removed from V and 5 bases from J, the gap between germline ends came to 5 bases. CDR3 length equals 12 residues. The CDR3 DNA reads TGTGCCAGTAGTATTCTTGACAATGAGCAGTTCTTC. The encoded protein is CASSILDNEQFF.

The chain couples TRBV29-1 to TRBJ2-5; 8 nucleotides line up with TRBD2. The CDR3 loop spans 16 amino acids. Looked up from germline, CDR1 is SQVTM and CDR2 is ANQGSEA. The ends lost 2 bases at V and 2 bases at J; junction bases unmatched: 10. As DNA, the CDR3 is TGCAGCGTTGAATCAAGTATCGTAGCGGGGCAAGAGACCCAGTACTTC. This sequence encodes CSVESSIVAGQETQYF.

This clonotype occurred a few times. V is TRBV7-9 and J is TRBJ2-7; a weak D match, TRBD1 (6 bases). This CDR3 has 12 residues. V gave up 5 bases and J gave up 6 bases, with 11 bases separating them. Germline V gene data show CDR1 as SEHNR and CDR2 as FQNEAQ (reference sequence). The CDR3 DNA sequence: TGTGCCAGCAGCCATAACAGGGTCGAGCAGTACTTC. It is translated as CASSHNRVEQYF.

The V gene is TRBV7-9, the J gene TRBJ1-1; the match to TRBD1 covers 8 bases. The junction had 15 bases not matched to a gene; V was cut back by 4 bases and J by 11 bases. CDR1 SEHNR and CDR2 FQNEAQ come from the germline V gene (reference sequence). The CDR3 has 15 amino acids. The DNA for the CDR3 is TGTGCCAGCAGCTCCGGGACAGGCCTGGGCAAGTGGGCTTTCTTT. This gives the protein CASSSGTGLGKWAFF.

This clonotype has more than one count but fewer than ten. The V and J genes are TRBV5-1 and TRBJ2-7; possible D gene TRBD2, 5 bases. Germline V gene data show CDR1 as SGHRS and CDR2 as YFSETQ. V was trimmed by 1 base and J by 7 bases, leaving 12 bases between them. This CDR3 spans 13 amino acids. Here the CDR3 DNA reads TGCGCCAGCAGCTTGTTGGGGAGTTGGGAGCAGTACTTC. It codes for CASSLLGSWEQYF.

The chain is built from TRBV4-1 and TRBJ1-5; D might be TRBD1 (5 bases). In germline, CDR1 is MGHRA, CDR2 YSYEKL. This CDR3 is 15 amino acids long. Trimming removed 0 bases from V and 6 bases from J, with 12 bases in between. The CDR3 here is CASSQDWQGIQPQHF. CDR3 sequence (DNA): TGCGCCAGCAGCCAAGATTGGCAGGGAATTCAGCCCCAGCATTTT.